This TCR beta chain was documented in a study of T-cell memory formation after mild COVID-19. Overall study: Largely, the TCR clusters proved donor specific. Study outcomes and limitations: Cross-reactive memory apparently joined, as some responding clones appeared in pre-infection memory. Day 15 to 85 contracting clones showed balanced CD4/CD8; later expanders leaned CD4+.

Deletions cut 4 bases from V and 7 bases from J, with 19 bases between. The CDR3 is made up of 15 amino acids. Per the germline V gene, CDR1 is KGHSH and CDR2 is LQKENI. Using constant-segment primers, 5'RACE produced TCR alpha and TCR beta cDNA libraries carrying sample barcodes and UMIs. TCRdb recomputed calls from the 5' RACE reads with MiXCR, one row per CDR3 protein. The sample lists about 340,000 distinct CDR3 sequences; more than 20% were seen once. This clonotype was counted ten times or more. Its target is not known. The sequenced material came from PBMCs or a T cell subset sorted from them (not recorded which). The chain has TRBV18 and TRBJ1-1, with D uncertain. The receptor was derived from an adult woman who had mild COVID-19 (a few samples of this study predate the infection). Cell type and time point are not known. CDR3 DNA sequence: TGTGCCAGCTCACTTGGTACCGGGTCAGCACTTGAAGCTTTCTTT. This sequence encodes CASSLGTGSALEAFF.